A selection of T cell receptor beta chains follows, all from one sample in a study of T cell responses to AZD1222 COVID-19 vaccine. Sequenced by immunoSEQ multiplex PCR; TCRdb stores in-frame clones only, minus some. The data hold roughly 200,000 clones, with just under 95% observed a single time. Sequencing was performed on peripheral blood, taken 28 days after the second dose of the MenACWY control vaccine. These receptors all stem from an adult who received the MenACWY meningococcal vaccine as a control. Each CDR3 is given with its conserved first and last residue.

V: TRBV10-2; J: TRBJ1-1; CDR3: CASRYREAFF
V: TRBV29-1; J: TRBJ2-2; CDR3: CSVGSSREPGELFF
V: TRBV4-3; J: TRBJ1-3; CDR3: CASSQDRGFLSGNTIYF
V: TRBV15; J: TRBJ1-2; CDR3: CATSKADSSYTF
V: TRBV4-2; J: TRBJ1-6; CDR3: CASSQEFSVYNSPLHF
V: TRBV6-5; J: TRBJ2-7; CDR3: CASRTGPLYEQYF
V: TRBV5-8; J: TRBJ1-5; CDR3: CASSLSAWSNQPQHF
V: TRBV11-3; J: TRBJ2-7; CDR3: CASSLVRAGEQYF
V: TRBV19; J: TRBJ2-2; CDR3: CASSIGGQSTGELFF
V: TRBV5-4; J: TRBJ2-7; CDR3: CASSPRDRGLNEQYF
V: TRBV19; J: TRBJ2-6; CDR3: CASSIGQGVAGANVLTF
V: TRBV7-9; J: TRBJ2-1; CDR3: CASSPPGAPSYNEQFF
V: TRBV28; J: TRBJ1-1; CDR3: CASSLALQNTEAFF
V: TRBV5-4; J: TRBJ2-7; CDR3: CASRWQGSSYEQYF
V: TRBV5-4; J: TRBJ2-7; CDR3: CASSPGPDRYEQYF
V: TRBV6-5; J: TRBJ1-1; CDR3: CASIGPMNTEAFF
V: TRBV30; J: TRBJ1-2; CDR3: CAWSGAAGPSYGYTF
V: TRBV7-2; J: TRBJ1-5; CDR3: CASNVAGGPQPQHF
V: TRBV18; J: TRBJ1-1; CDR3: CASSPPVQGMNTEAFF
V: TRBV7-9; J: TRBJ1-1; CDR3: CASSLAETGNTEAFF
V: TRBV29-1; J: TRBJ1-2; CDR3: CSTWTANYGYTF
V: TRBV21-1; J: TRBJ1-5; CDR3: CASSKVTASLHQPQHF
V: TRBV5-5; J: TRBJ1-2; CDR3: CASSLGGPYGYTF
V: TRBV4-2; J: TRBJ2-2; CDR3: CASSHATANTGELFF
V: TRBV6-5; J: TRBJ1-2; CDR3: CASSPTGDYGYTF
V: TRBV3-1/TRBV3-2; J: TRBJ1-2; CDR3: CASSQGETIGGYTF
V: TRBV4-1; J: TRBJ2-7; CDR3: CASSQEGLARPYEQYF
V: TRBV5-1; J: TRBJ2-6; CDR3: CASSLALVSSGANVLTF
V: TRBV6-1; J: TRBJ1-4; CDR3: CASSGRPAEFIEKLFF
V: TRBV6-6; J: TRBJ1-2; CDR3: CASRREGTNYGYTF
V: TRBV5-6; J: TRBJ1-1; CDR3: CASSRLWSNTEAFF
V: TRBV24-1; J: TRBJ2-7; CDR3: CATSDRQGREQYF
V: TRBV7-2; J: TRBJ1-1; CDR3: CASSLQQGGNTEAFF
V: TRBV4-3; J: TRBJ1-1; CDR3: CASSQVLRTGPAFTEAFF
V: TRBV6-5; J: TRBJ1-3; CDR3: CASSRDTSGNTIYF
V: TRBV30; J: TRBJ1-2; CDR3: CAWSVGGGYTF
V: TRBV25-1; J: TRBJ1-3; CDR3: CASSELTGVGNTIYF
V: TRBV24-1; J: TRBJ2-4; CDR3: CATSDSPHGWANIQYF
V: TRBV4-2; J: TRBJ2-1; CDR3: CASSQEGRGVFSGYNEQFF
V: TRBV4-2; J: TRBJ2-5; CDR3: CASSQGTSGGQRETQYF
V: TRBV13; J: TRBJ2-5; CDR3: CASSFWTAQETQYF
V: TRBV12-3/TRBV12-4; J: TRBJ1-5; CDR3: CASSLQGFDAQHF
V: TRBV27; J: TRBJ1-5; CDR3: CASSPRTGEDQPQHF
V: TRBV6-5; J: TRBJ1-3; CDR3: CASSRQGWAGNTIYF